Listed below are T cell receptor beta chains from one sample, sequenced in a study of T cell responses to AZD1222 COVID-19 vaccine. The assay was immunoSEQ multiplex PCR, and TCRdb's table has in-frame clones only and misses some. The table has under 150,000 clones, just under 95% seen once. Sequenced here: peripheral blood, sampled on day 0 of AZD1222 vaccination. The receptors stem from an adult in good health. The CDR3 runs from the conserved cysteine through the conserved F or W. A D gene is named only where the DNA matches it firmly. Clone size is stated in some rows and not others, as once, few, many or a class when expanded.

>TRBV27|NA|once|TRBJ2-1
TGTGCCAGCAGTTTGATTGGAGGGGATGAGCAGTTCTTC
CASSLIGGDEQFF
>TRBV28|TRBD1|NA|TRBJ1-1
TGTGCCAGCAGGTCGACAGGGGATTCTGAAGCTTTCTTT
CASRSTGDSEAFF
>TRBV27|NA|few|TRBJ1-1
TGTGCCAGCAGTTTATTAGGGAACACTGAAGCTTTCTTT
CASSLLGNTEAFF
>TRBV28|NA|NA|TRBJ2-3
TGTGCCAGCAGGTCTGCAGATACGCAGTATTTT
CASRSADTQYF
>TRBV7-3|NA|NA|TRBJ2-2
TGTGCCAGCAGCTTTGACGTAACCGGGGAGCTGTTTTTT
CASSFDVTGELFF
>TRBV3-1/TRBV3-2|TRBD2|NA|TRBJ2-1
TGTGCCAGCAGCCAGCTAGCGGGAGCAGTCCGGAATGAGCAGTTCTTC
CASSQLAGAVRNEQFF
>TRBV29-1|NA|NA|TRBJ2-1
TGCAGCGTCGCCTGGGTTGGGGTTCCCAATGAGCAGTTCTTC
CSVAWVGVPNEQFF
>TRBV18|TRBD2|few|TRBJ2-7
TGTGCCAGCTCACCTCGGGAGGCGGAATTCCACGAGCAGTACTTC
CASSPREAEFHEQYF
>TRBV9|NA|NA|TRBJ1-1
TGTGCCAGCAGCGTGAGCGCGGGGAGTGGTGAAGCTTTCTTT
CASSVSAGSGEAFF
>TRBV10-3|NA|NA|TRBJ2-1
TGTGCCATCAGTGACCCATACAATGAGCAGTTCTTC
CAISDPYNEQFF
>TRBV4-1|NA|NA|TRBJ1-1
TGCGCCAGCAGCCATTACACTGAAGCTTTCTTT
CASSHYTEAFF
>TRBV29-1|NA|NA|TRBJ1-3
TGCAGCGTGGCGGACCTGAGCTCTGGAAACACCATATATTTT
CSVADLSSGNTIYF
>TRBV6-5|TRBD1|NA|TRBJ1-6
TGTGCCAGCAGCGGGGACAGCGAAAATTCACCCCTCCACTTT
CASSGDSENSPLHF
>TRBV19|NA|NA|TRBJ1-2
TGTGCCAGTAGTGTAGGGTTGAGTGGCTACACCTTC
CASSVGLSGYTF
>TRBV12-3/TRBV12-4|NA|NA|TRBJ1-4
TGTGCCAGCAGTTTGGAAAGAAAAAGGTTTTTT
CASSLERKRFF
>TRBV18|NA|NA|TRBJ1-5
TGTGCCAGCTCACCCCCCGGGCAACGGGGTCAGCCCCAGCATTTT
CASSPPGQRGQPQHF
>TRBV28|NA|NA|TRBJ1-1
TGTGCCAGCACCTTAGACTGGAACACTGAAGCTTTCTTT
CASTLDWNTEAFF
>TRBV30|NA|NA|TRBJ2-3
TGTGCCTGGAGTGTAAGGGGTGGTACGCAGTATTTT
CAWSVRGGTQYF
>TRBV7-9|TRBD1|NA|TRBJ1-5
TGTGCCAGCAGCTTAGCCGGACAGGCCCATCAGCCCCAGCATTTT
CASSLAGQAHQPQHF
>TRBV2|NA|NA|TRBJ1-5
TGTGCCAGCAGTGATGGCCGGAATAGCAATCAGCCCCAGCATTTT
CASSDGRNSNQPQHF
>TRBV30|NA|NA|TRBJ1-1
TGTGCCGGGACGGGGGGAGGACTGGCTTTCTTT
CAGTGGGLAFF
>TRBV28|TRBD2|NA|TRBJ2-1
TGTGCCACCCAGTTTAGTAGCGGGTATTACAATGAGCAGTTCTTC
CATQFSSGYYNEQFF
>TRBV5-6|TRBD1|NA|TRBJ1-5
TGTGCCAGCAGCCAGGGGGGAGGGACTCCCAATCAGCCCCAGCATTTT
CASSQGGGTPNQPQHF
>TRBV21-1|NA|NA|TRBJ1-2
TGTGCCAGCCGTAGAGGGGAAGATGGCTACACCTTC
CASRRGEDGYTF
>TRBV27|NA|once|TRBJ2-7
TGTGCCAGCAGTTCTATGGGGTACGAGCAGTACTTC
CASSSMGYEQYF
>TRBV6-4|NA|NA|TRBJ2-1
TGTGCCAGCAGTGAAAGGGTAGGGGCATATGGGCAGTTCTTC
CASSERVGAYGQFF
>TRBV10-1|NA|NA|TRBJ2-7
TGCGCCAGCAGTGAGTTTAGGGACGGGTACGAGCAGTACTTC
CASSEFRDGYEQYF
>TRBV27|NA|once|TRBJ1-5
TGTGCCAGCAGTTCCCCCCGAGAGAAGAATCAGCCCCAGCATTTT
CASSSPREKNQPQHF
>TRBV18|NA|NA|TRBJ1-1
TGTGCCAGCTCACCACTAGCGCACAGCTTGAACACTGAAGCTTTCTTT
CASSPLAHSLNTEAFF
>TRBV19|TRBD2|NA|TRBJ2-5
TGTGCCAGTAGTATCTACCTCGAGAGCGGGAGAATGGAGACCCAGTACTTC
CASSIYLESGRMETQYF
>TRBV3-1/TRBV3-2|NA|NA|TRBJ1-2
TGTGCCAGCAGGAGCGCAGGCTATGGCTACACCTTC
CASRSAGYGYTF
>TRBV28|TRBD1|NA|TRBJ1-6
TGTGCCAGCAGTCCCGACAGGGTATTCCCGTCAAGCTCACCCCTCCACTTT
CASSPDRVFPSSSPLHF
>TRBV7-6|TRBD2|NA|TRBJ2-4
TGTGCCAGCAGCTTAGCTACTAGCGGCAGAGCCAAAAACATTCAGTACTTC
CASSLATSGRAKNIQYF
>TRBV12-3/TRBV12-4|NA|NA|TRBJ2-2
TGTGCCAGTGGGGAGGGGGACACCGGGGAGCTGTTTTTT
CASGEGDTGELFF
>TRBV4-1|TRBD2|NA|TRBJ2-5
TGCGCCAGCAGCCAGATGGGGGGGGAGACCCAGTACTTC
CASSQMGGETQYF
>TRBV3-1/TRBV3-2|NA|NA|TRBJ1-1
TGTGCCAGCAGCCAAGATGGGGAGGCGGAAGCTTTCTTT
CASSQDGEAEAFF
>TRBV5-6|NA|once|TRBJ1-5
TGTGCCAGCAGCTCTCTCGGACAGCACAATCAGCCCCAGCATTTT
CASSSLGQHNQPQHF
>TRBV29-1|NA|once|TRBJ2-5
TGCAGCGTTGGGCGGGGCGGAGAGACCCAGTACTTC
CSVGRGGETQYF
>TRBV11-2|NA|once|TRBJ2-1
TGTGCCAGCAGCTTAGATCTAGGATGGCGGGCCCATCCGGCCAATGAGCAGTTCTTC
CASSLDLGWRAHPANEQFF
>TRBV21-1|NA|NA|TRBJ1-5
TGTGCCAGCCTAAAGGCCCCGAGGGTCTCCACGGTAAATCAGCCCCAGCATTTT
CASLKAPRVSTVNQPQHF
>TRBV27|NA|NA|TRBJ1-6
TGTGCCAGCAGTTTAGGTCAGGGACTAAATTCACCCCTCCACTTT
CASSLGQGLNSPLHF
>TRBV2|NA|NA|TRBJ2-7
TGTGCCAGCAGTGTTTTTCCCCCAGAGCAGTACTTC
CASSVFPPEQYF
>TRBV28|NA|NA|TRBJ1-1
TGTGCCAGCAGCCCACAATGGGTTCCCCAGGGCGCTGAAGCTTTCTTT
CASSPQWVPQGAEAFF
>TRBV5-1|NA|NA|TRBJ1-4
TGCGCCAGCAGCACTGGGATACCTGAAAAACTGTTTTTT
CASSTGIPEKLFF
>TRBV19|NA|NA|TRBJ2-3
TGTGCCAGTCGAGGGCGGGCCACCTCAGATACGCAGTATTTT
CASRGRATSDTQYF
>TRBV11-3|TRBD2|NA|TRBJ2-1
TGTGCCAGCAGCCATAGCGGGAGGGGCGGGGATGAGCAGTTCTTC
CASSHSGRGGDEQFF
>TRBV4-1|NA|once|TRBJ2-2
TGCGCCAGCAGCCTAATCACCGGGGAGCTGTTTTTT
CASSLITGELFF
>TRBV7-9|NA|once|TRBJ1-2
TGTGCCAGCAGCTTAGGGACAGCGAGCTATGGCTACACCTTC
CASSLGTASYGYTF
>TRBV7-9|NA|NA|TRBJ2-5
TGTGCCAGCAGCTTAACGCCTCGTTTAGGGGGGAGGGAGACCCAGTACTTC
CASSLTPRLGGRETQYF
>TRBV6-2/TRBV6-3|TRBD1|once|TRBJ2-7
TGTGCCAGCAGTTACCGCGGACAGGGGGCACCCTACGAGCAGTACTTC
CASSYRGQGAPYEQYF
>TRBV19|NA|once|TRBJ1-1
TGTGCCAGTAGTATTTGGGCTGAAGCTTTCTTT
CASSIWAEAFF
>TRBV6-1|NA|NA|TRBJ1-2
TGTGCCAGCAGTGAAGAGTGGTCAGGGGACTATGGCTACACCTTC
CASSEEWSGDYGYTF
>TRBV5-1|NA|NA|TRBJ2-5
TGCGCCAGCAGCCCCGAAGTGGGGATCCAAGAGACCCAGTACTTC
CASSPEVGIQETQYF
>TRBV9|NA|NA|TRBJ1-2
TGTGCCAGCAGCGAACTGACGGCGGGCTACACCTTC
CASSELTAGYTF
>TRBV4-1|TRBD1|NA|TRBJ1-2
TGCGCCAGCAGCCAAGGGAGGACAGGGGCCTATGGCTACACCTTC
CASSQGRTGAYGYTF
>TRBV9|TRBD1|NA|TRBJ2-1
TGTGCCAGCAGCGTAGGAGGGGGCGTTTACAATGAGCAGTTCTTC
CASSVGGGVYNEQFF
>TRBV27|TRBD1|few|TRBJ1-6
TGTGCCAGCAGTTTTTACGGGCAGGGGGCTAAATCACCCCTCCACTTT
CASSFYGQGAKSPLHF
>TRBV6-5|NA|NA|TRBJ1-5
TGTGCCAGCCGGACAGCAAGCTTCAATCAGCCCCAGCATTTT
CASRTASFNQPQHF